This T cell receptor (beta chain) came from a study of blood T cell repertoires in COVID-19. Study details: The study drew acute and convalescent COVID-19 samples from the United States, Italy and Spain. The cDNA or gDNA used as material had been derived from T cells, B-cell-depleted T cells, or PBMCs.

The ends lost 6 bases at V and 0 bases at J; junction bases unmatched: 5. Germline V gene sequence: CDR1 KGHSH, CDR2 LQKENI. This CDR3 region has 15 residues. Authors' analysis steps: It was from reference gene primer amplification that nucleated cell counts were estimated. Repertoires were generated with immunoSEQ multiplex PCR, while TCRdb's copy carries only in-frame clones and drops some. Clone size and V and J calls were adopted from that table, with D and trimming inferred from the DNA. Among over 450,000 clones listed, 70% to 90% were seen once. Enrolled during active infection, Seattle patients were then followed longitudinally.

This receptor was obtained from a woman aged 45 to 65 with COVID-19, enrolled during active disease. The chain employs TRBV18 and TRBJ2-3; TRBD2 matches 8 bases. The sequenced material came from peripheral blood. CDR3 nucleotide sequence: TGTGCCAGCTCCGTACTAGCGGAAAGCACAGATACGCAGTATTTT. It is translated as CASSVLAESTDTQYF.